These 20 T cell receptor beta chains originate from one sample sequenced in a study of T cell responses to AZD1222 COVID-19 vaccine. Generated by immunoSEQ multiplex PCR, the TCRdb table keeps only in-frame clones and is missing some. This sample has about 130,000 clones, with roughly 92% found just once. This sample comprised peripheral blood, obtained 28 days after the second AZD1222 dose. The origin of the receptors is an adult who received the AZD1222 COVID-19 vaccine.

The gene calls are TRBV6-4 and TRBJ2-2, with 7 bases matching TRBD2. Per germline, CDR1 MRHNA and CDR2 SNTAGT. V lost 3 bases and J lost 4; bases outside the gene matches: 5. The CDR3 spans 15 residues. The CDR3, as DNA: TGTGCCAGCAGTGAAATTGGGGGGGTCACCGGGGAGCTGTTTTTT. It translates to CASSEIGGVTGELFF.

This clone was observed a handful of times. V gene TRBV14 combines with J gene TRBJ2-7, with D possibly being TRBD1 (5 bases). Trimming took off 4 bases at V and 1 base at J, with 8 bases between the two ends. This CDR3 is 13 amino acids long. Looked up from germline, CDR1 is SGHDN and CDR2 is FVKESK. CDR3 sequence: CASSPDRSYEQYF. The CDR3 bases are TGTGCCAGCAGCCCAGACAGATCCTACGAGCAGTACTTC.

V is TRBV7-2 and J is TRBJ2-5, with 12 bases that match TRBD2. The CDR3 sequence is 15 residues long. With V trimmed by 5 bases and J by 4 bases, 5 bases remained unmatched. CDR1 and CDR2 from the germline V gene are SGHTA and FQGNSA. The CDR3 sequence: CASSPPSGGAETQYF. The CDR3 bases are TGTGCCAGCAGCCCTCCTAGCGGGGGGGCAGAGACCCAGTACTTC.

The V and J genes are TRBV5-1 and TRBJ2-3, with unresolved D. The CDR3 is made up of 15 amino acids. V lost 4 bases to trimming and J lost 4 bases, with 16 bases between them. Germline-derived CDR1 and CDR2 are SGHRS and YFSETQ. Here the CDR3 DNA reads TGCGCCAGCAGCGGCCCCCTCAGTAGGCCAGATACGCAGTATTTT. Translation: CASSGPLSRPDTQYF. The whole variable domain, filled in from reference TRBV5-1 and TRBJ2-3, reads KAGVTQTPRYLIKTRGQQVTLSCSPISGHRSVSWYQQTPGQGLQFLFEYFSETQRNKGNFPGRFSGRQFSNSRSEMNVSTLELGDSALYLCASSGPLSRPDTQYFGPGTRLTVL.

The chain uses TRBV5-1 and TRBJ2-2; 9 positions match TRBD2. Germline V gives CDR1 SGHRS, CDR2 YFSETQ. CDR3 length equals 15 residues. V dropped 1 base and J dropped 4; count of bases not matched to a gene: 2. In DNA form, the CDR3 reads TGCGCCAGCAGCTTGAGTAGCGGGGGCACCGGGGAGCTGTTTTTT. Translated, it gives CASSLSSGGTGELFF.

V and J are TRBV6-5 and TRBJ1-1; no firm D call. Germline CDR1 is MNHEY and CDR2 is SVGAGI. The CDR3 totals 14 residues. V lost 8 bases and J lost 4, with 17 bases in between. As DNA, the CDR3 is TGTGCCAGCTGCGTAGTTCGGGGTTGCACTGAAGCTTTCTTT. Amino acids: CASCVVRGCTEAFF.

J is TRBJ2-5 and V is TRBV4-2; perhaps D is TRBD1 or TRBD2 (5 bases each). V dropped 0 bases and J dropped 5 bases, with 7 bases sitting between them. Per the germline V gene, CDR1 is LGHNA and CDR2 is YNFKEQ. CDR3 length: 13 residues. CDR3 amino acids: CASSQERGETQYF. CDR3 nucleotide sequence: TGTGCCAGCAGCCAAGAGAGGGGTGAGACCCAGTACTTC.

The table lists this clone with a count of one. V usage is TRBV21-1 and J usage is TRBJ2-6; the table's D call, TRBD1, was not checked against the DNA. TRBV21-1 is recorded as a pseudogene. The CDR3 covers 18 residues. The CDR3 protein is CASSKDRGANSGANVLTF. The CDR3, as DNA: TGTGCCAGCAGCAAAGACAGGGGCGCGAACTCTGGGGCCAACGTCCTGACTTTC.

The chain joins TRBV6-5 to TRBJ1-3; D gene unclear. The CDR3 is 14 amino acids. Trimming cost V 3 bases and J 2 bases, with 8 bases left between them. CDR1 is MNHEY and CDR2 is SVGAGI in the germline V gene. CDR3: CASSYDPTGNTIYF. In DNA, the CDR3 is TGTGCCAGCAGTTATGACCCCACTGGAAACACCATATATTTT.

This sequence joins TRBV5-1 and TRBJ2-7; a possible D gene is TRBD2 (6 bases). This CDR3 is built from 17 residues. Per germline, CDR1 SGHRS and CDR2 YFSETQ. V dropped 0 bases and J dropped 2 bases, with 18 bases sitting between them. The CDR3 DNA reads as TGCGCCAGCAGCTTGGCCGGGGGAAGGAGGGATACCTACGAGCAGTACTTC. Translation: CASSLAGGRRDTYEQYF.

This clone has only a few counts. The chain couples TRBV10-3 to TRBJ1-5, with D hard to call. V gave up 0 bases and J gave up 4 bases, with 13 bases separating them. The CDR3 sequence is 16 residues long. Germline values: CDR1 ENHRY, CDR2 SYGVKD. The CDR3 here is CAISESMTQPNQPQHF. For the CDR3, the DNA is TGTGCCATCAGTGAGTCAATGACACAGCCGAATCAGCCCCAGCATTTT.

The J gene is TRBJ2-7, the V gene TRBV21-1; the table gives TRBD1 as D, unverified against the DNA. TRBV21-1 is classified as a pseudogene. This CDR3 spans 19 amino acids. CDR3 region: CASSRTGHSRFWFPYEQYF. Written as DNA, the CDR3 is TGTGCCAGCAGCCGCACGGGACATAGTCGTTTCTGGTTTCCCTACGAGCAGTACTTC.

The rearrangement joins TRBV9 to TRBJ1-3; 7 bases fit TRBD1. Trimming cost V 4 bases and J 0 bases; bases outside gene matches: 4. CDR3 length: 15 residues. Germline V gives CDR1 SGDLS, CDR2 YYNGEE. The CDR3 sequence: CASSTHRGSGNTIYF. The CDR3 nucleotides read TGTGCCAGCAGCACACACAGGGGCTCTGGAAACACCATATATTTT.

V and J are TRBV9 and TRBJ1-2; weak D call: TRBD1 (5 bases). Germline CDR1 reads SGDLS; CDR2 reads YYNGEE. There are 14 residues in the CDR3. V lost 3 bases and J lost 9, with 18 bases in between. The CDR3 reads CASSAPGGALSYTF. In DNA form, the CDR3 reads TGTGCCAGCAGCGCCCCCGGGGGAGCCTTGAGCTACACCTTC.

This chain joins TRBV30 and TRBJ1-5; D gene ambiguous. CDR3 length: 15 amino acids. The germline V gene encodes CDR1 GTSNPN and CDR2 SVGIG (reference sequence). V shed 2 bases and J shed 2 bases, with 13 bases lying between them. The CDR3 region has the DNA TGTGCCTGGAGTCCCACAAGGGTCGGCAATCAGCCCCAGCATTTT. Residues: CAWSPTRVGNQPQHF.

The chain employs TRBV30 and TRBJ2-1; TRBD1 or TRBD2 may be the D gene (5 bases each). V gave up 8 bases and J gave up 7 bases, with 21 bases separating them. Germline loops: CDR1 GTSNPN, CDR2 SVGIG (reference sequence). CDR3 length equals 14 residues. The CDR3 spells CAGQFREIKNEQFF. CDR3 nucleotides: TGTGCCGGGCAATTCAGGGAGATAAAGAATGAGCAGTTCTTC.

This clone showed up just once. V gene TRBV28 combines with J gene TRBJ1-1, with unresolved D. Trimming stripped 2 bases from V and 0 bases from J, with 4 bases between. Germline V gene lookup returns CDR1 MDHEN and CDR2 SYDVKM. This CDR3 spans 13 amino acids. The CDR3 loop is CASSLQLNTEAFF. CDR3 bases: TGTGCCAGCAGTTTACAGTTGAACACTGAAGCTTTCTTT.

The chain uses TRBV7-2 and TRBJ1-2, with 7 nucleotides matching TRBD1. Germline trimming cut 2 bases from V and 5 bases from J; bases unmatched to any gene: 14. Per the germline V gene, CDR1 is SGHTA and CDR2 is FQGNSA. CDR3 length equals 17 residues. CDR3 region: CASSLNVGGGAGYGYTF. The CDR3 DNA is TGTGCCAGCAGCTTAAACGTTGGAGGGGGCGCAGGGTATGGCTACACCTTC.

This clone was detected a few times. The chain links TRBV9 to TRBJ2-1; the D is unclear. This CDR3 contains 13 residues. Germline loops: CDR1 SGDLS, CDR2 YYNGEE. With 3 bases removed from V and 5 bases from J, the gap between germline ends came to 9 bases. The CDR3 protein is CASSASKNNEQFF. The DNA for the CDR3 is TGTGCCAGCAGCGCATCCAAAAACAATGAGCAGTTCTTC.

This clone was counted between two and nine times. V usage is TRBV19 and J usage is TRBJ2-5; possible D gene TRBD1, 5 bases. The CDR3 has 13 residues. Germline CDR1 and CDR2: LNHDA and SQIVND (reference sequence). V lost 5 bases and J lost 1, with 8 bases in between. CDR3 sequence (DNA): TGTGCCAGTAGTCAGACAGTCCAAGAGACCCAGTACTTC. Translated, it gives CASSQTVQETQYF.